These 15 T cell receptor beta chains were sequenced from one sample in a study of blood T cell repertoires in COVID-19. Clones were read by immunoSEQ multiplex PCR, and TCRdb kept only the in-frame ones, dropping some. The sample includes under 400,000 clones, around 85% of them seen just once. Sequencing used PBMCs or T cells enriched from blood (not recorded which). The receptors derive from a woman aged 40-49 years with acute COVID-19.

The rearrangement uses TRBV24-1 and TRBJ2-3; 8 bases agree with TRBD2. Trimming at V came to 12 bases and at J to 7 bases, leaving 11 bases not matched to a gene. Germline V lookup: CDR1 KGHDR, CDR2 SFDVKD. CDR3 length: 13 amino acids. The CDR3 loop is CAEPGLVDHTQYF. The CDR3 nucleotides are TGTGCCGAACCGGGACTAGTTGATCATACGCAGTATTTT.

The V and J genes are TRBV6-2 or TRBV6-3 and TRBJ2-3; D might be TRBD2 (6 bases). Trimming shortened V by 2 bases and J by 10 bases, and 13 bases separated the two germline ends. Germline lookup yields CDR1 MNHEY and CDR2 SVGEGT. The CDR3 totals 13 residues. The CDR3 nucleotides are TGTGCCAGCAGTTACGGAGGGCTGCTGGCGCAGTATTTT. This sequence encodes CASSYGGLLAQYF.

A note on this clone: Different DNA sequences within this sample yield the same CDR3. The rearrangement joins TRBV7-2 to TRBJ2-5; 14 bases line up with TRBD2. This CDR3 has 16 amino acids. Germline V lookup: CDR1 SGHTA, CDR2 FQGNSA. V was pared by 4 bases and J by 2 bases, with 3 bases of the junction left unmatched. The CDR3 is CASSSGLAGGQETQYF. DNA of the CDR3: TGTGCCAGCAGCTCCGGACTAGCGGGGGGTCAAGAGACCCAGTACTTC.

This rearrangement joins TRBV11-1 to TRBJ2-1, with 7 positions matching TRBD1. V shed 5 bases, J shed 3 bases, and the junction held 4 bases outside the gene matches. CDR1 and CDR2 from the germline V gene are SGHAT and FQDESV (reference sequence). The CDR3 is made up of 14 amino acids. The CDR3 DNA is TGTGCCAGCAGCCCCGGGACAGACTACAATGAGCAGTTCTTC. Encoded protein: CASSPGTDYNEQFF.

V gene TRBV19 combines with J gene TRBJ2-3; 8 nucleotides agree with TRBD2. The CDR3 runs 14 residues. After removal of 3 bases from V and 7 bases from J, the junction contained 6 bases not matched to a gene. Germline CDR1 and CDR2: LNHDA and SQIVND (reference sequence). CDR3 in amino acids: CASSIPGGAYTQYF. The CDR3 region has the DNA TGTGCCAGTAGTATCCCCGGGGGGGCTTATACGCAGTATTTT. Based on the CDR3 plus reference TRBV19 and TRBJ2-3, the full variable domain is DGGITQSPKYLFRKEGQNVTLSCEQNLNHDAMYWYRQDPGQGLRLIYYSQIVNDFQKGDIAEGYSVSREKKESFPLTVTSAQKNPTAFYLCASSIPGGAYTQYFGPGTRLTVL.

This clone was picked up many times. The V gene is TRBV4-3, the J gene TRBJ2-1, with TRBD1 as a possible D gene (7 bases). From germline, CDR1 is LGHNA and CDR2 YSLEER. The CDR3 extends over 15 amino acids. V was pared by 0 bases and J by 9 bases, with 15 bases between. CDR3 loop: CASSQEGQGGGEQFF. The DNA for the CDR3 is TGCGCCAGCAGCCAAGAAGGGCAGGGGGGCGGTGAGCAGTTCTTC.

This sequence joins TRBV11-3 and TRBJ2-3, with 11 bases aligning to TRBD2. The CDR3 sequence is 15 residues long. The germline CDR1 and CDR2 sequences are SGHNT and YENEEA. V trimming: 5 bases; J trimming: 5 bases; junction bases outside the gene matches: 6. This chain's CDR3 is CASSMGTSGGDTQYF. The CDR3 nucleotides are TGTGCCAGCAGCATGGGGACTAGCGGAGGAGATACGCAGTATTTT.

This rearrangement joins TRBV6-5 to TRBJ2-3; 7 bases map to TRBD2. CDR1 and CDR2 from the germline V gene are MNHEY and SVGAGI. V lost 2 bases, J lost 2 bases, and 4 bases stayed unmatched. CDR3 length equals 15 residues. CDR3 sequence reads: CASSYVGLTTDTQYF. CDR3 in DNA: TGTGCCAGCAGTTACGTGGGACTAACCACAGATACGCAGTATTTT.

CDR3 amino acids: CSVASAGGATDTQYF. The CDR3, as DNA: TGCAGCGTGGCGTCTGCGGGAGGAGCGACAGATACGCAGTATTTT. The chain links TRBV29-1 to TRBJ2-3, with 8 bases identical to TRBD2. The germline gives CDR1 SQVTM, CDR2 ANQGSEA. Trimming took 6 bases from V and 3 from J; bases not matched to a gene: 11. CDR3 size: 15 residues.

The chain has TRBV25-1 and TRBJ2-7; D possibly corresponds to TRBD2 (7 bases). V was trimmed by 6 bases and J by 0 bases, leaving 18 bases between them. CDR3 length equals 16 residues. Germline loops: CDR1 MGHDK, CDR2 SYGVNS. The CDR3 protein is CASRGEGEGNSYEQYF. CDR3 DNA: TGTGCCAGCAGGGGGGAGGGGGAAGGGAACTCCTACGAGCAGTACTTC.

The rearrangement links TRBV19 to TRBJ2-2; 9 bases fit TRBD2. Germline V gene lookup returns CDR1 LNHDA and CDR2 SQIVND (reference sequence). This CDR3 has 15 residues. The V gene end was trimmed by 5 bases and the J gene end by 5 bases; junction bases not matched to a gene: 6. The CDR3 bases are TGTGCCAGTAGTTTCGCCAGCGGGAGGACCGGGGAGCTGTTTTTT. This encodes CASSFASGRTGELFF.

The genes are TRBV27 and TRBJ2-2, with TRBD1 identical over 10 bases. The CDR3 spans 15 residues. Germline assignment: CDR1 MNHEY and CDR2 SMNVEV (reference sequence). V shed 6 bases and J 5 bases; nucleotides not matched to a gene: 6. CDR3 protein: CASSWGQGTTGELFF. DNA of the CDR3: TGTGCCAGCAGCTGGGGACAGGGGACTACCGGGGAGCTGTTTTTT.

This clone was picked up a small number of times. The chain joins TRBV6-5 to TRBJ2-7; D perhaps matches TRBD2 (5 bases). V lost 0 bases to trimming and J lost 6 bases, with 9 bases between them. The CDR3 has 13 amino acids. CDR1 is MNHEY, CDR2 SVGAGI, per germline. The CDR3 coding sequence is TGTGCCAGCAGTTACTCCGGACTCCCCGAGCAGTACTTC. It yields the protein CASSYSGLPEQYF.

In regard to this clone: Distinct nucleotide sequences in the sample also encode this CDR3. This rearrangement joins TRBV7-9 to TRBJ1-1, with TRBD1 matching 7 bases. Trimming at V came to 5 bases and at J to 1 base, leaving 4 bases not matched to a gene. This CDR3 has 14 amino acids. Germline CDR1 SEHNR, CDR2 FQNEAQ (reference sequence). As DNA, the CDR3 is TGTGCCAGCAGCCCGACAGGGCCGAACACTGAAGCTTTCTTT. Its translation: CASSPTGPNTEAFF.

The rearrangement links TRBV6-5 to TRBJ1-1, with a tentative D call TRBD1 (5 bases). The CDR3 loop spans 11 amino acids. Trimming took off 6 bases at V and 8 bases at J, with 10 bases between the two ends. The germline V gene has CDR1 MNHEY and CDR2 SVGAGI. This CDR3 is CASSKGIEAFF. The CDR3 nucleotides read TGTGCCAGCAGCAAGGGGATAGAAGCTTTCTTT.